The 22 T cell receptor beta chains below come from one sample, sequenced in a study of PD-1 blockade in classical Hodgkin lymphoma. Following autologous stem cell transplantation, relapse occurred in every patient, and exposure to brentuximab vedotin varied. Libraries were prepared by immunoSEQ multiplex PCR; TCRdb keeps only in-frame clonotypes and omits some of them. Among just over 35,000 clones listed, 69% were seen once. This specimen was peripheral blood mononuclear cells (PBMCs), taken before the second cycle of nivolumab. The receptors here all came from a human donor with classical Hodgkin lymphoma.

To note about this clone: Other DNA sequences within the sample encode an identical CDR3. The CDR3 reads CASSHGTSGYNEQFF. For the CDR3, the DNA is TGCGCCAGCAGCCACGGGACTAGCGGGTACAATGAGCAGTTCTTC. J is TRBJ2-1 and V is TRBV4-3; 12 bases agree with TRBD2. Looked up from germline, CDR1 is LGHNA and CDR2 is YSLEER. This CDR3 contains 15 residues. The J segment lost 4 bases and the V segment lost 3 bases, leaving 1 base of the junction unmatched.

This chain connects TRBV6-6 to TRBJ2-5; TRBD1 agrees at 10 bases. The V gene's germline CDR1 is MNHNY and CDR2 SVGAGI (reference sequence). V lost 6 bases and J lost 5; bases outside the gene matches: 9. This CDR3 spans 15 amino acids. CDR3 DNA: TGTGCCAGCAGGGCCAGGGACAGGGGTCCTGAGACCCAGTACTTC. This codes for CASRARDRGPETQYF.

Only a few counts were recorded for this clone. The chain joins TRBV6-5 to TRBJ1-5, with D possibly matching TRBD1 (6 bases). Germline assignment: CDR1 MNHEY and CDR2 SVGAGI. This CDR3 is 14 amino acids long. V was clipped by 6 bases and J by 1 base, with 10 bases between them. The CDR3 nucleotides read TGTGCCAGCAGGCCACAGGGCAGCAATCAGCCCCAGCATTTT. This gives the protein CASRPQGSNQPQHF.

The chain couples TRBV19 to TRBJ1-2, with D unclear. The CDR3 consists of 15 residues. V lost 1 base and J 2 bases, leaving 11 bases between the germline ends. Germline V CDR1 and CDR2: LNHDA, SQIVND (reference sequence). Written as DNA, the CDR3 is TGTGCCAGTAGTATAGCCCTACAGAGAAACTATGGCTACACCTTC. Its translation: CASSIALQRNYGYTF.

The rearrangement joins TRBV4-1 to TRBJ2-7, with 13 bases aligning to TRBD2. The V gene's germline CDR1 is MGHRA and CDR2 YSYEKL. This CDR3 has 18 amino acids. The V gene end was trimmed by 5 bases and the J gene end by 4 bases; junction bases not matched to a gene: 14. CDR3 DNA: TGCGCCAGCAGCAAAGGAGGACTAGCGGGAGCTCTTGGGTACGAGCAGTACTTC. Encoded protein: CASSKGGLAGALGYEQYF.

The rearrangement links TRBV6-5 to TRBJ2-3; 11 bases align to TRBD2. Germline CDR1 MNHEY, CDR2 SVGAGI. This CDR3 contains 15 residues. The V gene end was trimmed by 7 bases and the J gene end by 5 bases; junction bases not matched to a gene: 8. CDR3 sequence: CASTLAGGLGDTQYF. CDR3 in DNA: TGTGCCAGCACCTTAGCGGGAGGGCTTGGAGATACGCAGTATTTT.

The V gene is TRBV28, the J gene TRBJ2-3, with 7 nucleotides matching TRBD1. Germline V gene sequence: CDR1 MDHEN, CDR2 SYDVKM. The CDR3 covers 16 residues. With V trimmed by 6 bases and J by 3 bases, 12 bases remained unmatched. CDR3 loop: CASSQIGQVGTDTQYF. The CDR3 DNA reads TGTGCCAGCAGCCAAATAGGACAGGTGGGGACAGATACGCAGTATTTT.

This clone was counted only a few times. V gene TRBV2 combines with J gene TRBJ1-5; maybe TRBD1 (6 bases). The length of the CDR3 is 14 residues. Trimming stripped 7 bases from V and 2 bases from J, with 12 bases between. The germline V gene encodes CDR1 SNHLY and CDR2 FYNNEI. This CDR3 reads CASTGQLGNQPQHF. Written as DNA, the CDR3 is TGTGCCAGCACTGGACAGCTAGGCAATCAGCCCCAGCATTTT.

The chain combines TRBV10-3 with TRBJ1-1, with 7 bases that match TRBD1. The CDR3 covers 14 residues. The germline V gene has CDR1 ENHRY and CDR2 SYGVKD. Trimming took 10 bases from V and 0 from J; bases not matched to a gene: 8. The CDR3 coding sequence is TGTGCCACCTCCTCGGGACAGATGAACACTGAAGCTTTCTTT. Protein sequence: CATSSGQMNTEAFF.

This clone has just a few counts. This chain joins TRBV5-1 and TRBJ2-1; 7 nucleotides agree with TRBD1. The CDR3 is made up of 15 amino acids. J gave up 3 bases and V 4 bases, and 7 bases lay outside the gene matches. Germline CDR1 and CDR2: SGHRS and YFSETQ. In DNA, the CDR3 is TGCGCCAGCAGCCCCGGACAGGTTGGCTACAATGAGCAGTTCTTC. Amino acid sequence: CASSPGQVGYNEQFF.

The rearrangement uses TRBV6-6 and TRBJ1-2; D call uncertain. CDR1 MNHNY and CDR2 SVGAGI come from the germline V gene (reference sequence). The CDR3 is 14 amino acids. Trimming stripped 0 bases from V and 6 bases from J, with 11 bases between. CDR3 nucleotides: TGTGCCAGCAGTTACTCGTTTAGTGGGAATGGCTACACCTTC. As protein: CASSYSFSGNGYTF.

The chain is built from TRBV21-1 and TRBJ1-2. TRBV21-1 is marked as a pseudogene. This CDR3 comprises 16 residues. CDR3 sequence (DNA): TGTGCCAGCAGAGCAAGGGTGTTGGGACCTCTCTATGGCTACACCTTC. Protein: CASRARVLGPLYGYTF.

The rearrangement uses TRBV7-2 and TRBJ2-4, with TRBD1 identical over 7 bases. The CDR3 sequence is 15 residues long. The ends lost 5 bases at V and 4 bases at J; junction bases unmatched: 8. Germline lookup yields CDR1 SGHTA and CDR2 FQGNSA. The CDR3 coding sequence is TGTGCCAGCAGCCCTTCCGGGACAGCGAAAAACATTCAGTACTTC. Amino acid sequence: CASSPSGTAKNIQYF.

V usage is TRBV5-6 and J usage is TRBJ2-1, with TRBD1 matching 7 bases. In germline, CDR1 is SGHDT, CDR2 YYEEEE. This CDR3 is 12 amino acids long. V lost 4 bases to trimming and J lost 15 bases; unmatched junction nucleotides: 10. CDR3 sequence: CASSRQGLTAFF. Here the CDR3 DNA reads TGTGCCAGCAGCCGACAGGGTCTCACGGCGTTCTTC. Complete variable domain (other parts from reference TRBV5-6 and TRBJ2-1): DAGVTQSPTHLIKTRGQQVTLRCSPKSGHDTVSWYQQALGQGPQFIFQYYEEEERQRGNFPDRFSGHQFPNYSSELNVNALLLGDSALYLCASSRQGLTAFFGPGTRLTVL.

Judged by abundance, this clone is medium-sized. The chain recombines TRBV4-2 with TRBJ2-1, with 11 bases aligning to TRBD2. Germline CDR1 LGHNA, CDR2 YNFKEQ. V lost 5 bases, J lost 9 bases, and 9 bases stayed unmatched. The CDR3 runs 15 residues. The DNA for the CDR3 is TGTGCCAGCAGCTCCGGGACTAGCGGAAGAACTGAGCAGTTCTTC. Its translation is CASSSGTSGRTEQFF.

The chain employs TRBV5-1 and TRBJ2-3; TRBD1 aligns across 10 bases. J lost 5 bases, V lost 5 bases, and 8 bases had no gene match. The CDR3 consists of 15 residues. CDR1 is SGHRS and CDR2 is YFSETQ in the germline V gene. CDR3 amino acids: CASSSGQGVVDTQYF. For the CDR3, the DNA is TGCGCCAGCAGTTCCGGACAGGGGGTTGTAGATACGCAGTATTTT. The variable domain in full, with the rest retrieved from reference TRBV5-1 and TRBJ2-3, is KAGVTQTPRYLIKTRGQQVTLSCSPISGHRSVSWYQQTPGQGLQFLFEYFSETQRNKGNFPGRFSGRQFSNSRSEMNVSTLELGDSALYLCASSSGQGVVDTQYFGPGTRLTVL.

The chain has TRBV2 and TRBJ1-4; no definite D call. Germline V gene data show CDR1 as SNHLY and CDR2 as FYNNEI. V lost 6 bases to trimming and J lost 3 bases, with 14 bases between them. The CDR3 has 15 amino acids. The CDR3 here is CASSKTLQANEKLFF. CDR3 DNA sequence: TGTGCCAGCAGCAAGACACTGCAAGCTAATGAAAAACTGTTTTTT. The variable domain in full, with the rest retrieved from reference TRBV2 and TRBJ1-4, is EPEVTQTPSHQVTQMGQEVILRCVPISNHLYFYWYRQILGQKVEFLVSFYNNEISEKSEIFDDQFSVERPDGSNFTLKIRSTKLEDSAMYFCASSKTLQANEKLFFGSGTQLSVL.

The rearrangement joins TRBV27 to TRBJ2-1; TRBD1 matches at 10 bases. Germline CDR1 is MNHEY and CDR2 is SMNVEV (reference sequence). CDR3 length: 14 amino acids. J lost 5 bases, V lost 8 bases, and 6 bases had no gene match. The chain's CDR3 is CASRRDRGHNEQFF. CDR3 nucleotide sequence: TGTGCCAGCCGCCGGGACAGGGGTCACAATGAGCAGTTCTTC.

The rearrangement joins TRBV7-6 to TRBJ2-5; TRBD2 matches 7 bases. This CDR3 spans 14 amino acids. Trimming took 2 bases from V and 4 from J; bases not matched to a gene: 4. Germline V gene sequence: CDR1 SGHVS, CDR2 FNYEAQ. CDR3 bases: TGTGCCAGCAGCTTACTGGGGGGGGGAGAGACCCAGTACTTC. Translating gives CASSLLGGGETQYF. The full variable domain, in which reference TRBV7-6 and TRBJ2-5 provide the parts outside the CDR3, is GAGVSQSPRYKVTKRGQDVALRCDPISGHVSLYWYRQALGQGPEFLTYFNYEAQQDKSGLPNDRFSAERPEGSISTLTIQRTEQRDSAMYRCASSLLGGGETQYFGPGTRLLVL.

V gene TRBV19 combines with J gene TRBJ1-3, with a possible D match to TRBD1 (5 bases). Germline V CDR1 and CDR2: LNHDA, SQIVND (reference sequence). The CDR3 has 13 amino acids. V was trimmed by 6 bases and J by 8 bases, leaving 14 bases between them. CDR3 DNA sequence: TGTGCCAGTAGCCACCAGGGTACGGACACCATATATTTT. Protein product: CASSHQGTDTIYF.

The count of this clone is one. The CDR3 DNA sequence: TGCGCCAGCAGCCAACTTGAGTTCGGCAATCAGCCCCAGCATTTT. It specifies CASSQLEFGNQPQHF. The rearrangement links TRBV4-1 to TRBJ1-5; D call uncertain. Germline CDR1 reads MGHRA; CDR2 reads YSYEKL. Trimming removed 2 bases from V and 2 bases from J, with 10 bases in between. The CDR3 sequence is 15 residues long.

This sequence joins TRBV6-1 and TRBJ1-1; D call uncertain. With 6 bases removed from V and 3 bases from J, the gap between germline ends came to 11 bases. Germline V gives CDR1 MNHNS, CDR2 SASEGT. This CDR3 comprises 13 residues. The CDR3 DNA follows: TGTGCCAGCAGCCCCAGTGGGGACACTGAAGCTTTCTTT. Translated, it gives CASSPSGDTEAFF.